These 10 T cell receptor beta chains came from one sample sequenced in a study of T cell responses to AZD1222 COVID-19 vaccine. Only in-frame clones appear in the TCRdb table, and some are missing; sequencing was by immunoSEQ multiplex PCR. The data contain about 180,000 clones, 85% to 95% of them singletons. The sample consisted of peripheral blood, taken 28 days after the second AZD1222 dose. These receptor sequences come from an adult who received the AZD1222 COVID-19 vaccine.

CDR3: CASSAGTNNQPQHF. The CDR3 coding sequence is TGTGCCAGCAGCGCCGGGACCAACAATCAGCCCCAGCATTTT. The J gene is TRBJ1-5, the V gene TRBV9; TRBD1 is a possible D gene (5 bases). CDR1 and CDR2 from the germline V gene are SGDLS and YYNGEE. The V end lost 3 bases, the J end lost 3 bases, and 10 bases lay between the germline ends. This CDR3 has 14 amino acids.

This chain connects TRBV2 to TRBJ2-2, with 10 bases identical to TRBD1. This CDR3 has 15 residues. Germline V CDR1 and CDR2: SNHLY, FYNNEI. Losses at the gene ends were 6 bases for V and 3 bases for J; bases not matched to a gene: 4. CDR3 coding DNA: TGTGCCAGCAGCGGAGGGACAGGGGACACCGGGGAGCTGTTTTTT. Translation gives CASSGGTGDTGELFF.

The CDR3 DNA sequence: TGTGCCAGCAACACCGGACAGTTTTCCTACGAGCAGTACTTC. Residues: CASNTGQFSYEQYF. The rearrangement links TRBV9 to TRBJ2-7; D might be TRBD1 (6 bases). Trimming left V 6 bases short and J 1 base short, with 14 bases between. The CDR3 contains 14 residues. Germline lookup yields CDR1 SGDLS and CDR2 YYNGEE.

The chain uses TRBV6-5 and TRBJ1-5; possibly TRBD1 for D (5 bases). V was shortened by 8 bases and J by 5 bases, with 16 bases between the two germline ends. Germline CDR1 is MNHEY and CDR2 is SVGAGI. CDR3 length: 14 amino acids. This chain's CDR3 is CASRTTLGHQPQHF. CDR3 nucleotides: TGTGCCAGCCGAACCACCCTGGGGCATCAGCCCCAGCATTTT.

The chain carries TRBV12-5 and TRBJ2-2; 7 bases match TRBD2. V trimming: 3 bases; J trimming: 4 bases; junction bases outside the gene matches: 11. Germline CDR1 LGHNT, CDR2 FRNRAP. The CDR3 runs 17 residues. The CDR3 sequence: CASGFARTSGGTGELFF. The CDR3 DNA is TGTGCTAGTGGTTTTGCCCGGACTAGTGGGGGCACCGGGGAGCTGTTTTTT.

This clone came up once. The genes are TRBV29-1 and TRBJ2-7; D may correspond to TRBD1 or TRBD2 (5 bases each). CDR1 and CDR2 (germline): SQVTM, ANQGSEA. The CDR3 sequence is 15 residues long. Deletions cut 4 bases from V and 6 bases from J, with 22 bases between. The CDR3 DNA reads TGCAGCGTTGGTTTCCAGGGAGTTCGGAAACTCGAGCAGTACTTC. Translation gives CSVGFQGVRKLEQYF.

The chain recombines TRBV6-5 with TRBJ1-2; 9 bases map to TRBD1. V gave up 6 bases and J gave up 9 bases; unmatched junction bases: 5. The germline CDR1 and CDR2 sequences are MNHEY and SVGAGI. This CDR3 region has 12 residues. CDR3 nucleotide sequence: TGTGCCAGCAGAACCGGGACAGGGAGCTACACCTTC. It is translated as CASRTGTGSYTF.

The V and J genes are TRBV9 and TRBJ1-3; D is unresolved. The CDR3 runs 15 residues. V dropped 4 bases and J dropped 2 bases, with 13 bases sitting between them. Germline V gene data show CDR1 as SGDLS and CDR2 as YYNGEE. CDR3 loop: CASSREPFTGNTIYF. CDR3 DNA: TGTGCCAGCAGCAGAGAGCCTTTCACTGGAAACACCATATATTTT.

The genes are TRBV5-1 and TRBJ2-1; D gene uncertain. The CDR3 runs to 13 residues. The germline gives CDR1 SGHRS, CDR2 YFSETQ. Trimming pared 0 bases from V and 4 bases from J, leaving 5 bases between. The CDR3 reads CASSLEWYNEQFF. CDR3 nucleotides: TGCGCCAGCAGCTTGGAATGGTACAATGAGCAGTTCTTC.

The gene calls are TRBV18 and TRBJ1-2; D is uncertain. There are 15 residues in the CDR3. Deletions cut 2 bases from V and 6 bases from J, with 16 bases between. Germline CDR1 KGHSH, CDR2 LQKENI. CDR3 DNA: TGTGCCAGCTCACCAACTCTACGGGAGGAGAATGGCTACACCTTC. It encodes CASSPTLREENGYTF. Complete variable domain (other parts from reference TRBV18 and TRBJ1-2): NAGVMQNPRHLVRRRGQEARLRCSPMKGHSHVYWYRQLPEEGLKFMVYLQKENIIDESGMPKERFSAEFPKEGPSILRIQQVVRGDSAAYFCASSPTLREENGYTFGSGTRLTVV.